One sample yielded the 10 T cell receptor beta chains listed below, sequenced in a study of blood T cell repertoires in COVID-19. Libraries were prepared by immunoSEQ multiplex PCR; TCRdb keeps only in-frame clonotypes and omits some of them. The sample shows 98,000 or so clones, roughly 86% of them seen only once. The sample consisted of peripheral blood. The receptor set was obtained from a woman between 55 and 75 years old in a cohort sampled during active or convalescent COVID-19.

This clone has only one observation. The rearrangement joins TRBV9 to TRBJ1-5; the D is unclear. This CDR3 comprises 17 residues. Trimming pared 4 bases from V and 1 base from J, leaving 18 bases between. Looked up from germline, CDR1 is SGDLS and CDR2 is YYNGEE. The CDR3 nucleotides are TGTGCCAGCAGCCCCCCCCACATGGTTGAAAGCAATCAGCCCCAGCATTTT. Protein sequence: CASSPPHMVESNQPQHF.

The genes are TRBV21-1 and TRBJ2-3; TRBD2 reflects the table's D call only, with no check against the DNA. TRBV21-1 is recorded as a pseudogene. The CDR3 covers 17 residues. This CDR3 reads CASSLCFQRTTSDTQYF. As DNA, the CDR3 is TGTGCCAGCAGCCTCTGCTTCCAGCGAACTACGTCAGATACGCAGTATTTT.

This chain uses TRBV5-1 with TRBJ1-4; 7 nucleotides agree with TRBD1. The J segment lost 0 bases and the V segment lost 4 bases, leaving 12 bases of the junction unmatched. Germline V gene data show CDR1 as SGHRS and CDR2 as YFSETQ. CDR3 length: 18 amino acids. CDR3 DNA sequence: TGCGCCAGCAGCCCCAACGCCCAGACAGGGCCAACTAATGAAAAACTGTTTTTT. Translation gives CASSPNAQTGPTNEKLFF.

This clone was picked up a small number of times. This rearrangement joins TRBV27 to TRBJ2-5; 10 bases are shared with TRBD2. This CDR3 has 16 residues. CDR1 and CDR2 from the germline V gene are MNHEY and SMNVEV (reference sequence). Trimming at V came to 2 bases and at J to 7 bases, leaving 10 bases not matched to a gene. In DNA, the CDR3 is TGTGCCAGCAGTTTACTCGCTAGCGGGAGAGGGGGGACCCAGTACTTC. This gives the protein CASSLLASGRGGTQYF.

V and J are TRBV5-1 and TRBJ1-5; D gene ambiguous. Germline V CDR1 and CDR2: SGHRS, YFSETQ. V dropped 0 bases and J dropped 4 bases, with 5 bases sitting between them. This CDR3 has 13 amino acids. In DNA form, the CDR3 reads TGCGCCAGCAGCTTGGAGAGGAATCAGCCCCAGCATTTT. Translation gives CASSLERNQPQHF.

The V call is TRBV6-5, the J call TRBJ2-7, with 7 nucleotides matching TRBD2. In germline, CDR1 is MNHEY, CDR2 SVGAGI. Unmatched junction bases numbered 14, after V lost 9 bases and J lost 3 bases. The CDR3 covers 15 residues. CDR3 residues: CASGAGSLLSYEQYF. For the CDR3, the DNA is TGTGCCAGTGGAGCGGGGAGCCTCCTTAGCTACGAGCAGTACTTC.

This clone was counted a few times. The J gene is TRBJ1-1, the V gene TRBV3-1 (or the pseudogene TRBV3-2), with TRBD1 as a possible D gene (5 bases). Germline V gives CDR1 LGHDT, CDR2 YNNKEL (reference sequence). The CDR3 consists of 17 residues. V was shortened by 1 base and J by 0 bases, with 15 bases between the two germline ends. The CDR3 region is CASSQGTAGPMNTEAFF. The CDR3 DNA is TGTGCCAGCAGCCAAGGAACGGCAGGGCCCATGAACACTGAAGCTTTCTTT.

The chain has TRBV9 and TRBJ2-1; 7 bases line up with TRBD1. The junction had 10 bases not matched to a gene; V was cut back by 4 bases and J by 6 bases. CDR1 is SGDLS and CDR2 is YYNGEE in the germline V gene. The CDR3 contains 15 residues. The CDR3 DNA sequence: TGTGCCAGCAGCTCACTGGGACAGTCAGGCAATGAGCAGTTCTTC. This codes for CASSSLGQSGNEQFF. Using reference TRBV9 and TRBJ2-1 for the parts outside the CDR3, the full variable domain is DSGVTQTPKHLITATGQRVTLRCSPRSGDLSVYWYQQSLDQGLQFLIQYYNGEERAKGNILERFSAQQFPDLHSELNLSSLELGDSALYFCASSSLGQSGNEQFFGPGTRLTVL.

The V and J genes are TRBV7-8 and TRBJ1-5, with D tentatively TRBD1 (5 bases). The CDR3 sequence is 16 residues long. Germline assignment: CDR1 SGHVS and CDR2 FQNEAQ. Between the trimmed V and J ends, which lost 5 bases and 2 bases, there was a span of 16 bases. Here the CDR3 DNA reads TGTGCCAGCAGCCCGGATGGGGCGCTTGGCAATCAGCCCCAGCATTTT. Translating it yields CASSPDGALGNQPQHF.

The chain carries TRBV9 and TRBJ2-1; 9 bases match TRBD2. CDR3 length: 16 residues. The J segment lost 5 bases and the V segment lost 0 bases, leaving 6 bases of the junction unmatched. In germline, CDR1 is SGDLS, CDR2 YYNGEE. The CDR3 loop reads CASSVGASGIHNEQFF. Here the CDR3 DNA reads TGTGCCAGCAGCGTAGGGGCTAGCGGGATCCACAATGAGCAGTTCTTC.